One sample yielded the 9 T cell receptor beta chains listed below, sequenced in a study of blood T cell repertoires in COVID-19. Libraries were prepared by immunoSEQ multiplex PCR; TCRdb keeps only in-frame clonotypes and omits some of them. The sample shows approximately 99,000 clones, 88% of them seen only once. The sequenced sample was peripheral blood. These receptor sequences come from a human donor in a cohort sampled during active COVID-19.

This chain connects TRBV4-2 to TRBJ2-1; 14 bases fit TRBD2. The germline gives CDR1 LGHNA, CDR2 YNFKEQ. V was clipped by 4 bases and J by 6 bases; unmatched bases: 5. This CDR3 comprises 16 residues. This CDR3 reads CASSPFGTSGGNEQFF. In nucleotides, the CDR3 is TGTGCCAGCAGCCCCTTCGGGACTAGCGGGGGCAATGAGCAGTTCTTC.

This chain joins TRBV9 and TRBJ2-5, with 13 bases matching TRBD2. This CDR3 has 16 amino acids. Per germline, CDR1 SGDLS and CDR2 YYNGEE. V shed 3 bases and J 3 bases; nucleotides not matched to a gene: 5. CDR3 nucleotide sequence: TGTGCCAGCAGCGCCGGGGGACTAGCGGGAAAAGAGACCCAGTACTTC. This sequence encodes CASSAGGLAGKETQYF.

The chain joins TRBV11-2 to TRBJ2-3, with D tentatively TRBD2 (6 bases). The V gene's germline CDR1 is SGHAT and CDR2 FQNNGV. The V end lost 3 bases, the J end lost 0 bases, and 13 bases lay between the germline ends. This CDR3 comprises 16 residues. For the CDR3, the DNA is TGTGCCAGCAGCTTCCCAGCCAGCGGGAGCACAGATACGCAGTATTTT. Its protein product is CASSFPASGSTDTQYF.

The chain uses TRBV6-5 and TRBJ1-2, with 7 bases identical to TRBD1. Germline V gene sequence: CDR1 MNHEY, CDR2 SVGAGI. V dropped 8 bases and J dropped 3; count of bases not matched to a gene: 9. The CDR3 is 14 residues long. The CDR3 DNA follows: TGTGCCAGCGCGAGAGGGGGCGCGGACTATGGCTACACCTTC. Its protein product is CASARGGADYGYTF.

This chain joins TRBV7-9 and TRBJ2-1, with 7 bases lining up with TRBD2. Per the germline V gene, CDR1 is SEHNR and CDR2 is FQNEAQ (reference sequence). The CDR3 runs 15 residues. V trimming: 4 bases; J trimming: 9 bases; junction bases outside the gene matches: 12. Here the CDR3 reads CASSSTGGPASEQFF. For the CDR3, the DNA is TGTGCCAGCAGCTCCACGGGGGGACCCGCAAGTGAGCAGTTCTTC.

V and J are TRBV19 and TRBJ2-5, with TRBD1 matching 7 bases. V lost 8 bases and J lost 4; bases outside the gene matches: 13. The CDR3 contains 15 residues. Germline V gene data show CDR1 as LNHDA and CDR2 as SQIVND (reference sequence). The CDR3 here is CASANPKGAIETQYF. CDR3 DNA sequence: TGTGCCAGTGCAAACCCGAAGGGGGCCATAGAGACCCAGTACTTC.

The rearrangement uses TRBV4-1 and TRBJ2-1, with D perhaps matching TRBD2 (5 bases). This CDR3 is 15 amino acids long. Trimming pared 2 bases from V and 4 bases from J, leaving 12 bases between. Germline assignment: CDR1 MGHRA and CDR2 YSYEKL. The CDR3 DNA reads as TGCGCCAGCAGCCAATCCCCGGACTTATACAATGAGCAGTTCTTC. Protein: CASSQSPDLYNEQFF.

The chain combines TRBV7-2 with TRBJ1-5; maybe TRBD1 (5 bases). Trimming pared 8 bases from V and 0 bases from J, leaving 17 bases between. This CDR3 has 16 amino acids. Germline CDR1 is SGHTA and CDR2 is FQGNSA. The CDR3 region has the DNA TGTGCCAGCCAGCTTAGTAGGGGATTTAGCAATCAGCCCCAGCATTTT. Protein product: CASQLSRGFSNQPQHF.

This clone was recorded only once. The CDR3 DNA sequence: TGTGCCAGCAGCCAATCAGATACGCAGTATTTT. Amino acids: CASSQSDTQYF. The chain employs TRBV11-2 and TRBJ2-3; D call uncertain. V was shortened by 5 bases and J by 4 bases, with 4 bases between the two germline ends. The CDR3 totals 11 residues. Per the germline V gene, CDR1 is SGHAT and CDR2 is FQNNGV.